This T cell receptor (beta chain) is drawn from a study of blood T cell repertoires in COVID-19 (dated by TCRdb to between 2020 and 2021). For context, the study as a whole: Collaborator samples came from the United States, Italy and Spain and covered acute and convalescent phases of COVID-19. The prospective study material was composed of cDNA or gDNA derived from T cells, B-cell-depleted T cells, or PBMCs. The dataset comprised deeply sampled blood TCRbeta repertoires from subjects exposed to, actively infected with, or recovered from COVID-19. The repertoires were released in a freely available public database meant as a resource for research on the immune response to SARS-CoV-2. The samples were drawn from the first 160 participants of the ongoing ImmuneRACE study and from over 950 subjects provided by 6 global collaborators. Nearly every sample came with metadata listing a de-identified subject ID, COVID-19 status, age in years and sex. Where available, HLA class I and class II types were obtained from metadata supplied by the sample provider rather than from assay-based typing.

What the study reported, not specific to this receptor: How much clinical and demographic metadata was included differed by source and by participant, and the metadata was provided uncurated.

V is cut by 2 bases and J by 0 bases, and the space between the germline ends is 12 bases. Including the terminal cysteine and phenylalanine, the CDR3 comprises 16 residues. CDR3 DNA only is kept here, 48 bases in frame from base 1. From the germline V gene, CDR1 is SGHTA and CDR2 is FQGNSA. Comment on this clone: The specificity of this receptor is unknown. Base qualities were left out, and no much larger clone turns up one base away.

TCRbeta CDR3 regions were amplified from genomic DNA by means of the immunoSEQ Assay, a bias-controlled multiplex PCR. The authors' pipeline ran thus. The number of nucleated cells in each sample was estimated by amplification of reference gene primers within the assay. To quantify the absolute abundance of each unique TCRbeta CDR3 rearrangement, sequence reads were collapsed and filtered. For each sample, productive Simpson clonality was calculated as the square root of Simpson's diversity index across productive rearrangements. TCRdb stores this immuneACCESS table with in-frame sequences only. Part of the clones is absent; in the studies checked, under half of the shortfall reflects unresolved V genes, and no reason is known for the rest. The V and J calls and clone size come from that table; D and trimming were worked out from the DNA. This sample lists 150,000 to 200,000 clones; 70% to 80% were detected once. Of the sample, roughly 5.7% is held by the ten largest clones.

One collaborating source in Seattle enrolled patients during active infection and followed them longitudinally through the course of disease. The collaborating institutions used their own protocols to collect whole blood in K2EDTA tubes. For TCRbeta analysis, collaborators shipped samples as frozen whole blood, isolated PBMCs, or DNA extracted from either of those sample types. This TCR came from a woman in her 40s with COVID-19, enrolled during active disease. The sample consisted of peripheral blood. The sequence joins TRBV7-2 to TRBJ2-3; a tentative D call is TRBD2 (5 bases match). This receptor has the CDR3 CASSLNGVPSTDTQYF. At the DNA level, the sequence is TGTGCCAGCAGCTTAAACGGGGTCCCTAGCACAGATACGCAGTATTTT.